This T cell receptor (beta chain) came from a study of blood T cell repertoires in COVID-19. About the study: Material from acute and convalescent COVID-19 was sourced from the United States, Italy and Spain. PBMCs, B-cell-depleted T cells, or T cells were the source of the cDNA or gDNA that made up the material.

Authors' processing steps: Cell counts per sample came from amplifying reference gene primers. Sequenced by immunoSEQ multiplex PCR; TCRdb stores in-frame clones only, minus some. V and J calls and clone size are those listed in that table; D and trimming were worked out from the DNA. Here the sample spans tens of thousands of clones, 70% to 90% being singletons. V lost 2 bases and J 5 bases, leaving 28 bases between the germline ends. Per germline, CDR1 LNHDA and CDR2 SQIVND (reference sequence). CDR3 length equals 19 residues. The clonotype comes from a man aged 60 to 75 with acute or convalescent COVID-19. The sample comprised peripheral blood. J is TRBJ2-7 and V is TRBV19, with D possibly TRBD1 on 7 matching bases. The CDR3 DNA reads TGTGCCAGTAGTATAAATCTGGGAGCGGGTCGAGGGGGCGGCCACGAGCAGTACTTC. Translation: CASSINLGAGRGGGHEQYF. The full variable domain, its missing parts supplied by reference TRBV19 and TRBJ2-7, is DGGITQSPKYLFRKEGQNVTLSCEQNLNHDAMYWYRQDPGQGLRLIYYSQIVNDFQKGDIAEGYSVSREKKESFPLTVTSAQKNPTAFYLCASSINLGAGRGGGHEQYFGPGTRLTVT.